This is a list of T cell receptor beta chains from one sample in a study of shared clonotypes between healthy human individuals. Some clones are missing from TCRdb's copy, which holds only in-frame ones; the method was immunoSEQ multiplex PCR. The sample contains roughly 2.6 million clones, around nine tenths of which appear only once. Material for sequencing was naive CD4+ T cells sorted from blood. These receptors originate from a man between 18 and 35 years old in good health. CDR3s include the opening cysteine and the closing phenylalanine or tryptophan. The D gene is left open where the match is weak. Some rows have no size entry. The others give once, few or many, or a class for an expanded clone.

clone size	V gene	J gene	D gene	CDR3 DNA	CDR3 protein
.	TRBV29-1	TRBJ1-2	.	TGCAGCGTTGAAGACGAAATCCGGAGTCTCACCTTC	CSVEDEIRSLTF
.	TRBV23-1	TRBJ1-4	.	TGCGCCAGCAGTCAGGGCGCGGGGGCTGAAAAACTGTTTTTT	CASSQGAGAEKLFF
.	TRBV18	TRBJ1-4	TRBD1	TGTGCCAGCTCACCGATGAGGGACAGCCTTGAAAAACTGTTTTTT	CASSPMRDSLEKLFF
.	TRBV6-1	TRBJ1-1	.	TGTGCCAGCAGCCTAGGCGTCGGGAACACTGAAGCTTTCTTT	CASSLGVGNTEAFF
.	TRBV29-1	TRBJ2-3	.	TGCAGCGTTGCATCGGACCGGACGCAGTATTTT	CSVASDRTQYF
.	TRBV10-2	TRBJ2-5	.	TGCGCCAGCAGTCCCCAGGGTGGAGAGACCCAGTACTTC	CASSPQGGETQYF
.	TRBV28	TRBJ2-7	TRBD2	TGTGCCAGCAGTCGGAGCGCCAAGACTAGCGCGAGCTCCTACGAGCAGTACTTC	CASSRSAKTSASSYEQYF
.	TRBV6-6	TRBJ1-2	TRBD1	TGTGCCAGCAGTCCTAACCGGGACAGGGGAGATGGCTACACCTTC	CASSPNRDRGDGYTF
.	TRBV5-1	TRBJ1-6	.	TGCGCCAGCAGCTTGGGGGATGTCAATTCACCCCTCCACTTT	CASSLGDVNSPLHF
.	TRBV5-4	TRBJ1-1	.	TGTGCCAGCAGCCCCAGGGACCTCCCTGGAGGCAACACTGAAGCTTTCTTT	CASSPRDLPGGNTEAFF
.	TRBV5-4	TRBJ2-5	.	TGTGCCAGCAGCTTATACGGTTCGTACCAAGAGACCCAGTACTTC	CASSLYGSYQETQYF
.	TRBV18	TRBJ2-5	TRBD1	TGTGCCAGCTCACCGGAACAGGGGGAGACCCAGTACTTC	CASSPEQGETQYF
.	TRBV5-6	TRBJ2-5	.	TGTGCCAGCAGCTTCGCAAACAGGGAAGAGACCCAGTACTTC	CASSFANREETQYF
.	TRBV7-2	TRBJ1-5	.	TGTGCCAGCAGCTTAGGCCAGGGCATTGGCCAGCCCCAGCATTTT	CASSLGQGIGQPQHF
once	TRBV5-4	TRBJ1-2	.	TGTGCCAGCAGCTCAGACGACAGTCCTGACTATGGCTACACCTTC	CASSSDDSPDYGYTF
.	TRBV5-8	TRBJ2-3	.	TGTGCCAGCACCGAGGGCACAGATACGCAGTATTTT	CASTEGTDTQYF
.	TRBV6-5	TRBJ2-5	TRBD1	TGTGCCAGCAGGACCGGACAGGGTGGGACCCAGTACTTC	CASRTGQGGTQYF
.	TRBV18	TRBJ2-7	.	TGTGCCAGCTCACCACCAAACAGACCTGCCTACGAGCAGTACTTC	CASSPPNRPAYEQYF
once	TRBV11-1	TRBJ1-1	.	TGTGCCAGCAGCTGGGCCCCAGGGTTAGAAACTGAAGCTTTCTTT	CASSWAPGLETEAFF
.	TRBV5-1	TRBJ2-3	TRBD2	TGCGCCAGCAGACGGACTAGCGAGTACACAGATACGCAGTATTTT	CASRRTSEYTDTQYF
.	TRBV28	TRBJ2-2	.	TGTGCCAGCAGTGAGGAGACCGGGGAGCTGTTTTTT	CASSEETGELFF
once	TRBV5-1	TRBJ1-4	.	TGCGCCAGCAGCTTGTCAGGGACTAATGATCAACTGTTTTTT	CASSLSGTNDQLFF
.	TRBV4-3	TRBJ1-2	TRBD1	TGCGCCAGCAGTAGGGACAGGGGGGCGGATGGCTACACCTTC	CASSRDRGADGYTF
once	TRBV2	TRBJ1-2	.	TGTGCCAGCAGTGACCAAGGGCTCTCTAACTATGGCTACACCTTC	CASSDQGLSNYGYTF
once	TRBV11-2	TRBJ2-7	TRBD2	TGTGCCAGCAGCGCCCGGACTAGCGGTAGATACGAGCAGTACTTC	CASSARTSGRYEQYF
.	TRBV11-2	TRBJ2-7	.	TGTGCCAGCAGCCTCGTGGGGTTCAGCGAGCAGTACTTC	CASSLVGFSEQYF
.	TRBV6-5	TRBJ1-1	.	TGTGCCAGCAGTCCGACAGGCTTATTATTCACTGAATCTTTCTTT	CASSPTGLLFTESFF
.	TRBV5-6	TRBJ2-5	.	TGTGCCAGCAGCTTGGCAGGAGCGCCCGGGGTAGAAGAGACCCAGTACTTC	CASSLAGAPGVEETQYF
.	TRBV11-2	TRBJ2-3	.	TGTGCCAGCAGCTGGAGGTCCCCCGCAGATACGCAGTATTTT	CASSWRSPADTQYF
.	TRBV30	TRBJ2-2	.	TGTGCCTGGAGAGCTGGGGAGATCGGGGAGCTGTTTTTT	CAWRAGEIGELFF
.	TRBV28	TRBJ2-1	.	TGTGCCAGCAGTCCGGACCAACGCTCCTACAATGAGCAGTTCTTC	CASSPDQRSYNEQFF
.	TRBV29-1	TRBJ2-1	.	TGCAGCACCTTAGCGGAGCTTTACAATGAGCAGTTCTTC	CSTLAELYNEQFF
once	TRBV7-6	TRBJ2-2	.	TGTGCCAGCAGCCGGGGGCAGGGACCAGACACCGGGGAGCTGTTTTTT	CASSRGQGPDTGELFF
.	TRBV2	TRBJ1-5	.	TGTGCCAGCAGCTACCAAGGGGGAGGCAATCAGCCCCAGCATTTT	CASSYQGGGNQPQHF
.	TRBV6-5	TRBJ1-5	.	TGTGCCAGCAGCTGGGGAGCAAATCAGCCCCAGCATTTT	CASSWGANQPQHF
.	TRBV6-1	TRBJ1-5	TRBD1	TGTGCCAGCAGCCGACAGGGGGGGAGCAATCAGCCCCAGCATTTT	CASSRQGGSNQPQHF
.	TRBV29-1	TRBJ1-1	TRBD1	TGCAGCGTTGAAACGACAGGGATGATGAACACTGAAGCTTTCTTT	CSVETTGMMNTEAFF
.	TRBV19	TRBJ1-2	.	TGTGCCAGTAAAAACCTGGGGGTCTATGGCTACACCTTC	CASKNLGVYGYTF
.	TRBV6-1	TRBJ2-1	TRBD2	TGTGCCAGCAGCGCCGGGACTAGCGGGGGGGCCCAGTTCTTC	CASSAGTSGGAQFF
once	TRBV4-3	TRBJ1-6	.	TGCGCCAGCAGCCAGATCCAGTGGAATTCACCCCTCCACTTT	CASSQIQWNSPLHF
once	TRBV6-5	TRBJ1-5	.	TGTGCCAGCAGTTCCGACAGCGATAGGCCCCAGCATTTT	CASSSDSDRPQHF
once	TRBV19	TRBJ2-4	.	TGTGCCAGTAGTCCACCAACCCCTGGGGCCAAAAACATTCAGTACTTC	CASSPPTPGAKNIQYF
.	TRBV30	TRBJ2-7	.	TGTGCCTGGAGGACAGTTTCCTACGAGCAGTACTTC	CAWRTVSYEQYF
.	TRBV9	TRBJ1-5	.	TGTGCCAGCAGCGCCTCAGGGGATCAGCCCCAGCATTTT	CASSASGDQPQHF
.	TRBV6-6	TRBJ2-7	TRBD1	TGTGCCATCAAACCAGGGGGATCACTCTCCTACGAGCAGTACTTC	CAIKPGGSLSYEQYF
.	TRBV5-4	TRBJ2-7	TRBD2	TGTGCCAGCAGCTTCGGGCTAGCGGGAAACTACGAGCAGTACTTC	CASSFGLAGNYEQYF
.	TRBV5-4	TRBJ2-7	TRBD2	TGTGCCAGCAGCTTGGGAGGGAGCGGGGGGAGCTCCTACGAGCAGTACTTC	CASSLGGSGGSSYEQYF
.	TRBV9	TRBJ2-5	.	TGTGCCAGACCTCGGAGAAGAGAGACCCAGTACTTC	CARPRRRETQYF
.	TRBV6-6	TRBJ2-7	.	TGTGCCAGCAGTTACTCAGGCGACGAGCAGTACTTC	CASSYSGDEQYF
.	TRBV5-6	TRBJ2-5	.	TGTGCCAGCACCCGGGCCCGACAAGAGACCCAGTACTTC	CASTRARQETQYF